This T cell receptor (beta chain) was recorded in a study of cytomegalovirus exposure and HLA in healthy donors. The study, taken as a whole, reports: Owing to their indistinguishability, certain V segments, notably TRBV6-2 and TRBV6-3, were excluded. Reports state that TCR beta sequences accurately predicted most subjects' HLA-A and HLA-B alleles. The study listed some 160 cytomegalovirus-associated TCR beta chains.

As concerns this clone: The antigen remains unidentified.

The study ran its PCR with 60 Vbeta and 13 Jbeta primers. TCRdb keeps only in-frame clones here, not all; method: immunoSEQ multiplex PCR. This sample contains more than 45,000 clones. V lost 2 bases, J lost 8 bases, and 12 bases lay in between. In germline, CDR1 is KGHSH, CDR2 LQKENI. The CDR3 contains 13 residues. As for the donors, each was a healthy bone marrow donor. This chain links TRBV18 with TRBJ2-5; no definite D call. The clonotype originates from a male donor in good health and CMV-seronegative. Specimen: PBMCs. CDR3 sequence (DNA): TGTGCCAGCTCACCAATGGAGTACCCAACCCAGTACTTC. It is translated as CASSPMEYPTQYF.